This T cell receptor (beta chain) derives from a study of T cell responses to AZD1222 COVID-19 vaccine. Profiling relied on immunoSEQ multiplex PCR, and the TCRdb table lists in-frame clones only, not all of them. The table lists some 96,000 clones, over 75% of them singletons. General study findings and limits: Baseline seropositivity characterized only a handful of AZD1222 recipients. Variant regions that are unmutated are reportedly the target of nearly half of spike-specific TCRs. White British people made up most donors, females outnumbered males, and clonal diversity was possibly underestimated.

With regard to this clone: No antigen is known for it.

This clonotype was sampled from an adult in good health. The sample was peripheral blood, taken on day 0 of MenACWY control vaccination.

CDR3 DNA: TGCGCCAGCAGCCAAGATATTCAGGGGACCTACAATGAGCAGTTCTTC. It yields the protein CASSQDIQGTYNEQFF. V is TRBV4-1 and J is TRBJ2-1; D may be TRBD1 (6 bases). The CDR3 totals 16 residues. The germline V gene encodes CDR1 MGHRA and CDR2 YSYEKL. V lost 0 bases, J lost 2 bases, and 11 bases lay in between.